A single sample gave rise to the 17 T cell receptor beta chains below, sequenced in a study of spatial heterogeneity in lung cancer. Described time point: sample taken at primary tumor resection. TCRdb passed the 5' RACE reads through MiXCR, listing each CDR3 protein once. Among 40,000 to 55,000 distinct CDR3 sequences, around 13% were seen once, and the ten largest hold 50% to 60%. The sequencing here drew on PBMCs, taken at surgery. These receptors were collected from a male donor with early-stage non-small cell lung cancer.

The chain carries TRBV2 and TRBJ2-3; no clear D gene. Per germline, CDR1 SNHLY and CDR2 FYNNEI. The CDR3 has 17 residues. V gave up 7 bases and J gave up 0 bases, with 20 bases separating them. CDR3 amino acids: CASILFLVATSTDTQYF. Here the CDR3 DNA reads TGTGCCAGCATTTTGTTTTTGGTCGCGACTAGCACAGATACGCAGTATTTT.

The chain is built from TRBV9 and TRBJ1-3; TRBD1 might be the D (6 bases). Trimming stripped 3 bases from V and 4 bases from J, with 20 bases between. CDR1 is SGDLS and CDR2 is YYNGEE in the germline V gene. The CDR3 has 17 amino acids. CDR3: CASSALSGGLGGNTIYF. As DNA, the CDR3 is TGTGCCAGCAGCGCCCTTTCGGGGGGGCTTGGAGGAAACACCATATATTTT.

CDR3 sequence reads: CASTNLGDTEAFF. The DNA for the CDR3 is TGTGCCAGCACCAACCTTGGGGACACTGAAGCTTTCTTT. The chain joins TRBV7-2 to TRBJ1-1; D uncertain. Germline lookup yields CDR1 SGHTA and CDR2 FQGNSA. V was shortened by 7 bases and J by 3 bases, with 12 bases between the two germline ends. The CDR3 totals 13 residues.

This clonotype has ten or more counts. This sequence joins TRBV11-1 and TRBJ2-7; D is unresolved. Germline V CDR1 and CDR2: SGHAT, FQDESV (reference sequence). This CDR3 is built from 14 residues. V lost 2 bases and J lost 2, with 10 bases in between. This CDR3 is CASSLLPIAYEQYF. The CDR3 nucleotides are TGTGCCAGCAGCTTACTCCCCATAGCCTACGAGCAGTACTTC.

The V and J genes are TRBV5-4 and TRBJ2-3; D tentatively fits TRBD1 or TRBD2 (5 bases each). The length of the CDR3 is 15 residues. The ends were cut back, 4 bases at V and 7 bases at J, with 19 bases in the middle. The germline gives CDR1 SGHNT, CDR2 YYREEE (reference sequence). CDR3 in amino acids: CASSLGQLERNTQYF. The CDR3 DNA reads as TGTGCCAGCAGCCTAGGACAACTAGAGAGGAATACGCAGTATTTT.

V gene TRBV20-1 combines with J gene TRBJ2-7, with D uncertain. The V gene's germline CDR1 is DFQATT and CDR2 SNEGSKA (reference sequence). The CDR3 has 12 residues. V lost 5 bases, J lost 7 bases, and 15 bases lay in between. This CDR3 reads CSALGPTREQYF. The CDR3 coding sequence is TGCAGTGCTCTCGGCCCGACGCGGGAGCAGTACTTC.

The rearrangement joins TRBV20-1 to TRBJ2-3; D is unclear. The CDR3 contains 14 residues. Trimming took 3 bases from V and 1 from J, leaving 11 bases between them. The germline gives CDR1 DFQATT, CDR2 SNEGSKA (reference sequence). CDR3 loop: CSASPPLGTDTQYF. DNA of the CDR3: TGCAGTGCTAGTCCCCCGCTAGGCACAGATACGCAGTATTTT.

This clonotype was picked up a small number of times. The CDR3 DNA is TGCGCCAGCAGCCTGGGGTTGGATCGGCCCCAGCATTTT. Residues: CASSLGLDRPQHF. The J gene is TRBJ1-5, the V gene TRBV5-1; no firm D call. CDR3 length: 13 amino acids. CDR1 and CDR2 (germline): SGHRS, YFSETQ. Trimming left V 4 bases short and J 9 bases short, with 14 bases between.

V is TRBV25-1 and J is TRBJ2-1; D unresolved. The CDR3 contains 11 residues. The germline V gene has CDR1 MGHDK and CDR2 SYGVNS. V was cut by 4 bases and J by 4 bases, with 2 bases left in between. The CDR3 nucleotides read TGTGCCAGCAGTGTTTACAATGAGCAGTTCTTC. Protein sequence: CASSVYNEQFF.

V and J are TRBV29-1 and TRBJ1-1, with unresolved D. This CDR3 spans 12 amino acids. The V and J ends lost 7 bases and 0 bases respectively, with 9 bases between them. The germline V gene encodes CDR1 SQVTM and CDR2 ANQGSEA. CDR3 loop: CSGDTMNTEAFF. The CDR3, as DNA: TGCAGCGGTGACACTATGAACACTGAAGCTTTCTTT.

The rearrangement joins TRBV20-1 to TRBJ1-5, with D uncertain. CDR1 and CDR2 from the germline V gene are DFQATT and SNEGSKA (reference sequence). The CDR3 has 11 amino acids. Trimming left V 4 bases short and J 8 bases short, with 9 bases between. CDR3 sequence (DNA): TGCAGTGCTAACGCGGGTGAGCCCCAGCATTTT. The encoded protein is CSANAGEPQHF.

This clonotype was counted many times. The J gene is TRBJ2-1, the V gene TRBV7-9, with 7 bases that match TRBD2. The CDR3 is 15 amino acids. Germline CDR1 SEHNR, CDR2 FQNEAQ (reference sequence). Germline trimming cut 2 bases from V and 6 bases from J; bases unmatched to any gene: 7. The CDR3 is CASSLISLAPNEQFF. In nucleotides, the CDR3 is TGTGCCAGCAGCTTAATTTCACTAGCGCCCAATGAGCAGTTCTTC.

This clonotype was detected ten times or more. The chain uses TRBV4-3 and TRBJ2-5; D gene ambiguous. Trimming took 0 bases from V and 7 from J, leaving 12 bases between them. This CDR3 region has 14 residues. Germline values: CDR1 LGHNA, CDR2 YSLEER. CDR3 in DNA: TGCGCCAGCAGCCAAGACGCGGCCGGCCGGACCCAGTACTTC. Translating it yields CASSQDAAGRTQYF.

J is TRBJ2-5 and V is TRBV14, with 8 bases fitting TRBD1. Germline V gives CDR1 SGHDN, CDR2 FVKESK. The CDR3 is 15 amino acids. The ends lost 5 bases at V and 4 bases at J; junction bases unmatched: 9. CDR3 nucleotide sequence: TGTGCCAGCAGCTTCCGGACAGGGATCGTAGAGACCCAGTACTTC. This sequence encodes CASSFRTGIVETQYF.

The CDR3, as DNA: TGCAGTGTTAGGGGACGGGTATACTACGAGCAGTACTTC. Its translation is CSVRGRVYYEQYF. V is TRBV20-1 and J is TRBJ2-7, with D perhaps assigned TRBD1 or TRBD2 (5 bases each). Germline V CDR1 and CDR2: DFQATT, SNEGSKA (reference sequence). V was cut by 7 bases and J by 3 bases, with 16 bases left in between. The CDR3 is 13 residues long.

This clonotype was detected ten times or more. V and J are TRBV4-2 and TRBJ2-6; D is ambiguous. The germline gives CDR1 LGHNA, CDR2 YNFKEQ. V lost 1 base and J 2 bases, leaving 9 bases between the germline ends. This CDR3 is 16 amino acids long. CDR3 coding DNA: TGTGCCAGCAGCCAAGGGGCAGGAGCTGGGGCCAACGTCCTGACTTTC. Its translation is CASSQGAGAGANVLTF.

This clonotype was counted at least ten times. The chain joins TRBV6-1 to TRBJ1-5; 10 bases are a match to TRBD1. CDR3 length: 15 residues. The junction had 5 bases not matched to a gene; V was cut back by 7 bases and J by 2 bases. Germline V gene sequence: CDR1 MNHNS, CDR2 SASEGT. Written as DNA, the CDR3 is TGTGCCAGCATTACCGGGACAGGGGGCAATCAGCCCCAGCATTTT. This codes for CASITGTGGNQPQHF.